The entry below gives a single T cell receptor beta chain sequence along with its context. The data originate from a study of memory CD4+ T cells and cytomegalovirus serostatus. The overall study: Healthy Belgian adult donors included nine or ten CMV-positive and some 25 CMV-negative people.

Assay used: immunoSEQ multiplex PCR; TCRdb lists only in-frame clones, some missing. The sample shows roughly 49,000 clones, roughly four fifths of them seen only once. Single viable CD3+CD4+CD8-CD45RO+ cells were sorted as the memory CD4+ T cells. Positive selection with CD4 microbeads enriched total CD4+ T cells. Material: memory CD4+ T cells from blood. This TCR was sampled from an adult in good health and CMV-seronegative.

Here the CDR3 reads CASSDKAGRSYEQYF. The CDR3 DNA is TGTGCCAGCAGTGATAAGGCGGGGAGGTCCTACGAGCAGTACTTC. V is TRBV25-1 and J is TRBJ2-7; perhaps TRBD2 as D (6 bases). The CDR3 runs 15 residues. Germline V CDR1 and CDR2: MGHDK, SYGVNS. V gave up 3 bases and J gave up 1 base, with 13 bases separating them.